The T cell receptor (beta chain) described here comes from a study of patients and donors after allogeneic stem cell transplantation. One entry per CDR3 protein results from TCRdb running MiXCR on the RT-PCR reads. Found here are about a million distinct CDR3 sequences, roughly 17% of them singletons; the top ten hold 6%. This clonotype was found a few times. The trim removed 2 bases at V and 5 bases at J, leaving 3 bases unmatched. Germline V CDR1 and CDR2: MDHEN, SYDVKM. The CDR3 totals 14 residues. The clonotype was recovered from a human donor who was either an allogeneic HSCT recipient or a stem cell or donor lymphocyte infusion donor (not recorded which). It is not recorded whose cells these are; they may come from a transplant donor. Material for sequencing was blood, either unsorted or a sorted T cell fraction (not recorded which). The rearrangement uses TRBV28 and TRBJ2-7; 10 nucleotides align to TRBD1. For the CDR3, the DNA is TGTGCCAGCAGTTTAGGGGGACAGGGGAACGAGCAGTACTTC. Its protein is CASSLGGQGNEQYF.